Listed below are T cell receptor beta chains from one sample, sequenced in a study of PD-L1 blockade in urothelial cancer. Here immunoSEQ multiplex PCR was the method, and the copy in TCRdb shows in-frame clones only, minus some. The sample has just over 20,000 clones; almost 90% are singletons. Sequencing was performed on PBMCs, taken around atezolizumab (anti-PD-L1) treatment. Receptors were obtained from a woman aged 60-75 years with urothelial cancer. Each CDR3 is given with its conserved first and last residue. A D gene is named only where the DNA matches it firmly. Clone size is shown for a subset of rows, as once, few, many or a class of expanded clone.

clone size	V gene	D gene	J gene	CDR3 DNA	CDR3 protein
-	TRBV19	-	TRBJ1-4	TGTGCCAGTAGCGAGACAGCCACTCGACATGAAAAACTGTTTTTT	CASSETATRHEKLFF
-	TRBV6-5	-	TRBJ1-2	TGTGCCAGCAGTTACACCTGGACAGCAAACTATGGCTACACCTTC	CASSYTWTANYGYTF
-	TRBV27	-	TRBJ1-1	TGTGCCAGCAGTCGGCAGGTCCAGAACACTGAAGCTTTCTTT	CASSRQVQNTEAFF
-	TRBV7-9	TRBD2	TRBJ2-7	TGTGCCAGCAGTTCCGGGACTAGCGGTTACGAGCAGTACTTC	CASSSGTSGYEQYF
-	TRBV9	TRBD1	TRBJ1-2	TGTGCCAGCAGCCACATTACCGGACAGGGCCTCTGGGGCTACACCTTC	CASSHITGQGLWGYTF
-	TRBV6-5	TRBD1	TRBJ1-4	TGTGCCAGCAGCCTGACAGGGTCTAATGAAAAACTGTTTTTT	CASSLTGSNEKLFF
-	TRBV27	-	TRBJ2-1	TGTGCCAGCGGTACCTTGGGTTCGGGGTCCAATGAGCAGTTCTTC	CASGTLGSGSNEQFF
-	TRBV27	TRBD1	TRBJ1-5	TGTGCCAGCAGCAATGCTGGTAGGACAGGGATTTGGAATCAGCCCCAGCATTTT	CASSNAGRTGIWNQPQHF
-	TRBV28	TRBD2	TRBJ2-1	TGTGCCAGCAAGCAGGGAGGGGTTTACAATGAGCAGTTCTTC	CASKQGGVYNEQFF
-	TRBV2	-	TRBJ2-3	TGTGCCAGCAGTGATCCCATCAGCGCCTACACAGATACGCAGTATTTT	CASSDPISAYTDTQYF
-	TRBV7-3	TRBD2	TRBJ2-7	TGTGCCAGCAGCTCCTCCTTTGTAGCGGGAGGCTCTGGCGAGCAGTACTTC	CASSSSFVAGGSGEQYF
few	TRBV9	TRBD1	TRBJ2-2	TGTGCCAGCAGCGCTTCCGGGACAGTGAACACCGGGGAGCTGTTTTTT	CASSASGTVNTGELFF
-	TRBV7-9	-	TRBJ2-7	TGTGCCAGCGGTCCACCGAGCGGACCCTCCTACGAGCAGTACTTC	CASGPPSGPSYEQYF
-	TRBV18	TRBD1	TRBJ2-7	TGTGCCAGCTCGCCACTAAGAGGGGACAGGAGATACTCAAACGAGCAGTACTTC	CASSPLRGDRRYSNEQYF
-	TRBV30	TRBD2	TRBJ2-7	TGTGCCTGGAGTGTAACTAGCGGGGGGGCCTCCTACGAGCAGTACTTC	CAWSVTSGGASYEQYF
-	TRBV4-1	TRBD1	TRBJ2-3	TGCGCCAGCAGCCCAGCCGGGACAGGGAGCCCAGATACGCAGTATTTT	CASSPAGTGSPDTQYF
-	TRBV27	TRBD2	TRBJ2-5	TGTGCCAGCAGTTTATTGGGGGGGGAGGGCCAAGAGACCCAGTACTTC	CASSLLGGEGQETQYF
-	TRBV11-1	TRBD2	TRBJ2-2	TGTGCCAGCAGCTTAGGCGGGGGTAACACCGGGGAGCTGTTTTTT	CASSLGGGNTGELFF
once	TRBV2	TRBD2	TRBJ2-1	TGTGCCAGCAGCCAACCTTTAGCGGGAGGGCGAGGTGAGCAGTTCTTC	CASSQPLAGGRGEQFF
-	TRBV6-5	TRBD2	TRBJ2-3	TGTGCCAGCAGCTGGACTAGCGGGATCACAGATACGCAGTATTTT	CASSWTSGITDTQYF
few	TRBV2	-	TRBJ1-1	TGTGCCAGCAGTGAGAGGGAAGCTTTCTTT	CASSEREAFF
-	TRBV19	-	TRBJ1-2	TGTGCCAGTAGTATTACAGGGAGAGATTATGGCTACACCTTC	CASSITGRDYGYTF
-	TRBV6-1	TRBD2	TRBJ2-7	TGTGCCAGCAGTGAAAGTGGTCGTCGGGAGGGCTACGAGCAGTACTTC	CASSESGRREGYEQYF
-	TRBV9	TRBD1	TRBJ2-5	TGTGCCAGCAGCTCACCCCTACAGGGGGCCGGGTTGGTCCAGACCCAGTACTTC	CASSSPLQGAGLVQTQYF
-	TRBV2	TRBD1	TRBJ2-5	TGTGCCAGCAGTGCGAAGACAGGGGGCTCGGAGACCCAGTACTTC	CASSAKTGGSETQYF
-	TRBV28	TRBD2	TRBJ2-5	TGTGCCAGCAGTTTAAGGACTAGCGGGAAAGAGACCCAGTACTTC	CASSLRTSGKETQYF
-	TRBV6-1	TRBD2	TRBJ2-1	TGTGCCAGCAGTGAAATAGCGGGAGGGCCTCAGGAGTTCTTC	CASSEIAGGPQEFF
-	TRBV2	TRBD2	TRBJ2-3	TGTGCCAGCAGGAGCGGGACTAGCGGTACAGATACGCAGTATTTT	CASRSGTSGTDTQYF
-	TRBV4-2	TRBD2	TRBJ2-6	TGTGCCAGCAGCCACGAGACTAGCGGGAGACCCTCTGGGGCCAACGTCCTGACTTTC	CASSHETSGRPSGANVLTF
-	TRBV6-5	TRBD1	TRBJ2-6	TGTGCCAGCAGTTTGACAGGGGGCGCTGGGGCCAACGTCCTGACTTTC	CASSLTGGAGANVLTF
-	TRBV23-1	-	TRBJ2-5	TGCGCCAGCAGTCAATGGAACCTAGGTGGGCAAGAGACCCAGTACTTC	CASSQWNLGGQETQYF
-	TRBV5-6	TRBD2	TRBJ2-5	TGTGCCAGCAGCTTAGTAGCGGGAGAAGAGACCCAGTACTTC	CASSLVAGEETQYF
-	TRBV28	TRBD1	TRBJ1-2	TGTGCCAGCAGCCGGGGACAGGTTTATGGCTACACCTTC	CASSRGQVYGYTF
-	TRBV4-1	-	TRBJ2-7	TGCGCCAGCAGCCCTCTCGGGTGGAGGGAGGAAGGGTACGAGCAGTACTTC	CASSPLGWREEGYEQYF
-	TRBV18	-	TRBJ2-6	TGTGCCAGCTCACAAGGGGCGCATGGGGCCAACGTCCTGACTTTC	CASSQGAHGANVLTF
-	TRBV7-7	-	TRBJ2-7	TGTGCTAGCAGCCACCCCGGGTCTCGCGCGAAGGCATACGAGCAGTACTTC	CASSHPGSRAKAYEQYF
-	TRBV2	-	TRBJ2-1	TGTGCCAGCAGCCCACTAGGAGCCCCACAAGGAGAGCAGTTCTTC	CASSPLGAPQGEQFF
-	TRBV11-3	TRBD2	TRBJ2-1	TGTGCCAGCAGCTTACGAGGGGCTAGCGGGAAGACCTACAATGAGCAGTTCTTC	CASSLRGASGKTYNEQFF
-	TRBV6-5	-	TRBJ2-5	TGTGCCAGCAGTTACTCGACCAGGTCACAAGAGACCCAGTACTTC	CASSYSTRSQETQYF
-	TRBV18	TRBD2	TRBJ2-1	TGTGCCAGCTCACCAAGAGTAGTGCGGGAGAGGAACAATGAGCAGTTCTTC	CASSPRVVRERNNEQFF
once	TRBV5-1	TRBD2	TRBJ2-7	TGCGCCAGCGGAACCGGGGGGACTAGCGGTTCCTACGAGCAGTACTTC	CASGTGGTSGSYEQYF
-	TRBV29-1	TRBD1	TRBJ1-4	TGCAGCGTGGGGACAGGGCAGTTTGAAAAACTGTTTTTT	CSVGTGQFEKLFF
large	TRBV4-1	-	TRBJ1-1	TGCGCCAGCAGCCAAGGTGGCGGTCAGGGTCTTATGAACACTGAAGCTTTCTTT	CASSQGGGQGLMNTEAFF
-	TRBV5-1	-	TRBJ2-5	TGCGCCAGCAGCCCCAGCGGGTTGGGGACCCAGTACTTC	CASSPSGLGTQYF
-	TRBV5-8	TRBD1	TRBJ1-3	TGTGCCAGCAGCTTCGGACAGGGTGGAAACACCATATATTTT	CASSFGQGGNTIYF
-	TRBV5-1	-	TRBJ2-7	TGCGCCAGCAGCGCGGGACTCGACTACGAGCAGTACTTC	CASSAGLDYEQYF
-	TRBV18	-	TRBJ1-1	TGTGCCAGCTCAACGACACAGTTGATAGGGGGTGGGGACACTGAAGCTTTCTTT	CASSTTQLIGGGDTEAFF
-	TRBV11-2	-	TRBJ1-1	TGTGCCAGCAGCTTAGAGGGCAGGGCGAACACTGAAGCTTTCTTT	CASSLEGRANTEAFF
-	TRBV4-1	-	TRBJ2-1	TGCGCCAGCAGCCAAGAAGCGAGCGGAAGCTCCTACAATGAGCAGTTCTTC	CASSQEASGSSYNEQFF
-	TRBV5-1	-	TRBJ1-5	TGCGCCAGCAGCATTAGTAGCAATCAGCCCCAGCATTTT	CASSISSNQPQHF
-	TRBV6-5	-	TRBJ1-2	TGTGCCAGCAGTATGTCCCCCGTGGCAGGGAACGGCTACACCTTC	CASSMSPVAGNGYTF
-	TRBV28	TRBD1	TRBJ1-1	TGTGCCAGCAGTTTATTTGAGGACAGGGGGAATCTGAACACTGAAGCTTTCTTT	CASSLFEDRGNLNTEAFF
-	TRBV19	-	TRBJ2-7	TGTGCCAGTAGTTCCGGGGGAAGCTCCTACGAGCAGTACTTC	CASSSGGSSYEQYF
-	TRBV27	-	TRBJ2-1	TGTGCCAGCAGTTTTGGGCAGCTTCGCCCAGGGCGGTCCTACAATGAGCAGTTCTTC	CASSFGQLRPGRSYNEQFF
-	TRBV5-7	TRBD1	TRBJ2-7	TGTGCCAGCAGCTTGAAGACAGGGGGCGACTACGAGCAGTACTTC	CASSLKTGGDYEQYF
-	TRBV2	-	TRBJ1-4	TGTGCCAGCAAACGGACAGCCTTTAATGAAAAACTGTTTTTT	CASKRTAFNEKLFF
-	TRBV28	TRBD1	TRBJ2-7	TGTGCCAGCAGTTTCTACAGGGACAGGGGCTACGAGCAGTACTTC	CASSFYRDRGYEQYF
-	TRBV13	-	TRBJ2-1	TGTGCCAGCAGCCCCCAGTGGGACTCGAAATACAATGAGCAGTTCTTC	CASSPQWDSKYNEQFF
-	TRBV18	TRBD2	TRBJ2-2	TGTGCCAGCTCACCGGGAGCTAGCGGGAGGTCAAACACCGGGGAGCTGTTTTTT	CASSPGASGRSNTGELFF